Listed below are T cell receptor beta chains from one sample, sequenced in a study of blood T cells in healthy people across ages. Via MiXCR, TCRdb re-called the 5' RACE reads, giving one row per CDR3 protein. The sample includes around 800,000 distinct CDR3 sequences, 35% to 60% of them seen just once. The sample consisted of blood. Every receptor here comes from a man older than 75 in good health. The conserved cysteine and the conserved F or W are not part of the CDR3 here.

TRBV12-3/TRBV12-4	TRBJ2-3	ASHRTLTDTQY
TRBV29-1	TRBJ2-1	SGGTGRDEQF
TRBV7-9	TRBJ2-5	ASSLARTSGSETQY
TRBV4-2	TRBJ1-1	TSSLASRETEAF
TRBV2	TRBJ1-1	ASVLNTEAF
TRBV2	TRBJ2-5	ASTGGPQEQY
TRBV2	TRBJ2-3	ASSEHRGTDTQY
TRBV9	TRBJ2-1	ASSVVSGYSYNEQF
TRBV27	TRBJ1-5	ASKREGEGINQPQH
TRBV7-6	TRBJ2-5	ASSVESRGETQY
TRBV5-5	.	ASSLRALRVQVYNEQY
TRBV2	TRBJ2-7	ASRKGPSEQY
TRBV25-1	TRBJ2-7	ASSGGAYEQY
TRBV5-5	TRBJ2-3	ASSLDLAASTDTQY
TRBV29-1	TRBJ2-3	SATQGAFDTQY
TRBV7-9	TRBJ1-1	ASSLEGREAF
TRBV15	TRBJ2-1	ATSRDRPDSRGGFGREQF
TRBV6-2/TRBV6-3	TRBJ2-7	ASSYSGQGNEQY
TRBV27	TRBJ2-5	ASRPRGGETQY
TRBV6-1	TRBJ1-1	ASSHRLTEAF
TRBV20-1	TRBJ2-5	SASAWTGSRETQY
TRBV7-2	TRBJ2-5	ASSPAGTVRETQY
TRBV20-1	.	SALRLAGGQENIQY
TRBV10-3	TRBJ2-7	AIKDSGRAVVEEQY
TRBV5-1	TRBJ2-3	ASSLDYTGGGNTQY
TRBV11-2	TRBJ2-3	ASSPTGGKGDTQY
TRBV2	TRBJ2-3	ARYLGPTDTQY
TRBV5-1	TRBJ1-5	ASSPTDGSNQPQH
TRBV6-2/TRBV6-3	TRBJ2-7	ASSYQPYEQY
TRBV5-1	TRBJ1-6	ASNSDQGAATNSPPH
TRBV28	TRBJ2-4	ASSIAGVSKNIQY
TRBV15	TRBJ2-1	ATSMGLAKAFNEQF
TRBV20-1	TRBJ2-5	SARDLDLNEQY
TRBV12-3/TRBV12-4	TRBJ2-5	ASSTVGLPSGQY
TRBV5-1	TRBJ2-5	ASSPSGGSETQY
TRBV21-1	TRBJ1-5	ASSKPRDRVGNQPQH
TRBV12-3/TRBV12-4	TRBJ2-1	ASSLGLAGGAYNEQF
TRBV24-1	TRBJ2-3	ATSEVDRTDTQY
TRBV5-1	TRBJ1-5	ASSFEGRPDQPQH
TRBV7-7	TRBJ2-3	ASSLRGDTTDTQY
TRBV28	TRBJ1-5	ASSLVSTGNQPQH
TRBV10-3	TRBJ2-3	AISEFTSTDTQY
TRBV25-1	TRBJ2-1	ASGSGGNEQF
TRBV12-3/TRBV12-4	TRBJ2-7	ASSRGTSDNEQY
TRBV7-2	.	ASSSQTSGRAHEQY
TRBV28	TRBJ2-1	ASTKPGTSAYNEQF
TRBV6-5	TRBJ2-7	ASSKGNQYEQY
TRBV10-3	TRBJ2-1	AISDYPGQVNEQF
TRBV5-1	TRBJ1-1	ASSLDVAAEAF
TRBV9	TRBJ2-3	ASSATGVTTDTQY
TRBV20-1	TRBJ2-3	SARNSWAGRETQY
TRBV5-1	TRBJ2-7	ASSLAIQTYEQY
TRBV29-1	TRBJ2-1	SVEETSGGNNEQF
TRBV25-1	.	ASSEWGGLTQETQY